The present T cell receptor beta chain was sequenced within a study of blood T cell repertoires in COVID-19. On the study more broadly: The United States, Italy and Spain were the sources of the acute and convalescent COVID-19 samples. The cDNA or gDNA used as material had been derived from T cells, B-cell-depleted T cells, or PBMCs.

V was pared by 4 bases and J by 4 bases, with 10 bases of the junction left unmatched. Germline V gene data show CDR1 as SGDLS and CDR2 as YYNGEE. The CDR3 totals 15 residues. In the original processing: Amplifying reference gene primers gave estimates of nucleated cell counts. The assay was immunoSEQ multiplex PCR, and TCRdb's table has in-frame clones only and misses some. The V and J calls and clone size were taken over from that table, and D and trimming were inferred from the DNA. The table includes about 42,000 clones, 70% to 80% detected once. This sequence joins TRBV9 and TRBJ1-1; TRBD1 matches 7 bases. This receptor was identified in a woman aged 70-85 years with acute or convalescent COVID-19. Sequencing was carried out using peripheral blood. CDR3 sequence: CASSNTGARGTEAFF. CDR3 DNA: TGTGCCAGCAGCAACACAGGGGCACGGGGCACTGAAGCTTTCTTT.